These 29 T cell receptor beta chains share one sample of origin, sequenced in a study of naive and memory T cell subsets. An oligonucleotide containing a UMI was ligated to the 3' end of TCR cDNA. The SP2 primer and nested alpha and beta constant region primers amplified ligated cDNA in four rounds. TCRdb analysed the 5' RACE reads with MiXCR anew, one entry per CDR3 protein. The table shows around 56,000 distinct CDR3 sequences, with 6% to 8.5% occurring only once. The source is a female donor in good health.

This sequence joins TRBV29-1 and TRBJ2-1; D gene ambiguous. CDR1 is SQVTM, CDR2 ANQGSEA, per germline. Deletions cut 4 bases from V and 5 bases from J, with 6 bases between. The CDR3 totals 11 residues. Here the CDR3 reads CSVAYHNEQFF. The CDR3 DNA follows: TGCAGCGTTGCCTACCACAATGAGCAGTTCTTC.

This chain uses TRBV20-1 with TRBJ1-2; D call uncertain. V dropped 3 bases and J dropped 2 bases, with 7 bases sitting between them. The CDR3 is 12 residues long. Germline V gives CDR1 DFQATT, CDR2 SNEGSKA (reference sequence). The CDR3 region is CSASIRNYGYTF. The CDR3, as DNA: TGCAGTGCTAGTATACGGAACTATGGCTACACCTTC.

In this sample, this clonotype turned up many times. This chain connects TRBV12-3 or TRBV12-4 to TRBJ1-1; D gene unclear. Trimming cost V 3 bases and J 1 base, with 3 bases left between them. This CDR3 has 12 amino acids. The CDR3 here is CASSFQNTEAFF. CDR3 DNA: TGTGCCAGCAGTTTCCAGAACACTGAAGCTTTCTTT.

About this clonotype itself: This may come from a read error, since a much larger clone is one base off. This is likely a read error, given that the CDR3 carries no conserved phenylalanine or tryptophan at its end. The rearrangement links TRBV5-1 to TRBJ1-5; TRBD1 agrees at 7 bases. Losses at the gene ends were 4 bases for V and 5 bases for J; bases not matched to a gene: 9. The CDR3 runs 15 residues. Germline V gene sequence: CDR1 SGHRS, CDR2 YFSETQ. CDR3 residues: CASSRGGQTHQPQHL. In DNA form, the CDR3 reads TGCGCCAGCAGCCGAGGGGGACAGACACATCAGCCCCAGCATCTT.

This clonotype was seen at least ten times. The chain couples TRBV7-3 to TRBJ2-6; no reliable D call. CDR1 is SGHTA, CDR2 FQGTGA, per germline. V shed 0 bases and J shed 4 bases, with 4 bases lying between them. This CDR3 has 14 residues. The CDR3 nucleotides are TGTGCCAGCAGCTTAACGCCCGGGGCCAACGTCCTGACTTTC. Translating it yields CASSLTPGANVLTF.

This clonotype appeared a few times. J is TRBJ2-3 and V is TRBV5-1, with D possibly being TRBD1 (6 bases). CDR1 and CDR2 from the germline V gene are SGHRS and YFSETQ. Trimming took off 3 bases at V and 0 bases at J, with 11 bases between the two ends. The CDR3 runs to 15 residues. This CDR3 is CASSYRDGSTDTQYF. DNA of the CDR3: TGCGCCAGCAGCTACAGGGACGGGAGCACAGATACGCAGTATTTT.

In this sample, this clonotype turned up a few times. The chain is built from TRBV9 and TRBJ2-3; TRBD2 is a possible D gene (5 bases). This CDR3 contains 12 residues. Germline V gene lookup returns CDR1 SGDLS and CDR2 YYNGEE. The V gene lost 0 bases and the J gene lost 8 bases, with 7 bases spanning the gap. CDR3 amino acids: CASSVAGGTQYF. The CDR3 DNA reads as TGTGCCAGCAGCGTAGCCGGAGGTACGCAGTATTTT.

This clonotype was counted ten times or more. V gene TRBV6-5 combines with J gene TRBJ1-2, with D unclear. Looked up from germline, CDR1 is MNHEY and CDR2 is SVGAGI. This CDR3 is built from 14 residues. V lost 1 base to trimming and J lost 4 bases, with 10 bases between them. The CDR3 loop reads CASSYWEGSYGYTF. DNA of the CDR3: TGTGCCAGCAGTTACTGGGAAGGGTCCTATGGCTACACCTTC.

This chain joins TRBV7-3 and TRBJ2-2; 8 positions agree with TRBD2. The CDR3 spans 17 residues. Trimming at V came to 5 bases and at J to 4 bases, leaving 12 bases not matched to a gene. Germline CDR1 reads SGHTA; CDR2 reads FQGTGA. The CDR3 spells CASSPRGGGSITGELFF. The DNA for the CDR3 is TGTGCCAGCAGCCCCCGTGGCGGGGGGTCGATCACCGGGGAGCTGTTTTTT.

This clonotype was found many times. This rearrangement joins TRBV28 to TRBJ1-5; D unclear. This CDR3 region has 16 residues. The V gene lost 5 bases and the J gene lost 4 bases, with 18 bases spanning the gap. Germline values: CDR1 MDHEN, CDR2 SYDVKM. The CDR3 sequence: CASSRTIYQRNQPQHF. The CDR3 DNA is TGTGCCAGCAGTCGCACGATCTATCAGAGAAATCAGCCCCAGCATTTT.

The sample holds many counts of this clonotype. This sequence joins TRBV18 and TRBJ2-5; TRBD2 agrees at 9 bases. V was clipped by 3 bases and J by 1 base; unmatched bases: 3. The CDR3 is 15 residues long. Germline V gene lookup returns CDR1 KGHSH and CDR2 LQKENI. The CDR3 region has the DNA TGTGCCAGCTCACCGAGCGGGGGGCCCCAAGAGACCCAGTACTTC. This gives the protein CASSPSGGPQETQYF. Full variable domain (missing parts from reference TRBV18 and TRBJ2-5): NAGVMQNPRHLVRRRGQEARLRCSPMKGHSHVYWYRQLPEEGLKFMVYLQKENIIDESGMPKERFSAEFPKEGPSILRIQQVVRGDSAAYFCASSPSGGPQETQYFGPGTRLLVL.

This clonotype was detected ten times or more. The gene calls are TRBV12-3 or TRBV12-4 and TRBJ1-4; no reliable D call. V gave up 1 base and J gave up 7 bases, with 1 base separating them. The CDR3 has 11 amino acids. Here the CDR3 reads CASSLGEKLFF. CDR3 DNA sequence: TGTGCCAGCAGTTTAGGTGAAAAACTGTTTTTT.

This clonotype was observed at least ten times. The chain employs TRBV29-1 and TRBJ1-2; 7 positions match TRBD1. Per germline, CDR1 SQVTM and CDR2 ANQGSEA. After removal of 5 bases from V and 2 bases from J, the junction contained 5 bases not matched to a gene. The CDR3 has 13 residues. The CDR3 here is CSVWDSANYGYTF. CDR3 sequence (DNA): TGCAGCGTTTGGGACAGTGCAAACTATGGCTACACCTTC.

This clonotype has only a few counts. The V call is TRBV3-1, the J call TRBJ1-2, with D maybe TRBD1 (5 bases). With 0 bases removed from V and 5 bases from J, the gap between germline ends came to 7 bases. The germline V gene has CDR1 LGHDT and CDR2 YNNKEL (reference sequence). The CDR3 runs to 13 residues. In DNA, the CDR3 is TGTGCCAGCAGCCAAGATCGGGGGTATGGCTACACCTTC. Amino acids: CASSQDRGYGYTF. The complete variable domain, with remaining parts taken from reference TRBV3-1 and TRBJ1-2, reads DTAVSQTPKYLVTQMGNDKSIKCEQNLGHDTMYWYKQDSKKFLKIMFSYNNKELIINETVPNRFSPKSPDKAHLNLHINSLELGDSAVYFCASSQDRGYGYTFGSGTRLTVV.

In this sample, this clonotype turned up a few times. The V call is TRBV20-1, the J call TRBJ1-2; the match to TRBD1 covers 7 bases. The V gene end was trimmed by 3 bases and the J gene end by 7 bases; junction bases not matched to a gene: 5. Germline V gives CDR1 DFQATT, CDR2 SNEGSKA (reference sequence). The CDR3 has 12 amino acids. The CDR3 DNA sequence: TGCAGTGCTAGCGTGTCAGGGGGTGGCTACACCTTC. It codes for CSASVSGGGYTF.

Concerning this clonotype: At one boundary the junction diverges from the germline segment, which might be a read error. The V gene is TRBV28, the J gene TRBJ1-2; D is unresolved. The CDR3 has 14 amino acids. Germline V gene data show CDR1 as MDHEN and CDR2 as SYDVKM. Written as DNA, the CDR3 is TGTGCCAGCAGTTTATCCATCCCTAACTATGGCGACACCTTC. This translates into CASSLSIPNYGDTF.

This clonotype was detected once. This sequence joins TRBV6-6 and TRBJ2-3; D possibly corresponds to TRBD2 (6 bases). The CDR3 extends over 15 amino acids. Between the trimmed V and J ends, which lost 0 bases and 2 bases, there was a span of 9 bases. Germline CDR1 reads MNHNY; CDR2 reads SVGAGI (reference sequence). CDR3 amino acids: CASSYSGGLTDTQYF. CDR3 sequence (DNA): TGTGCCAGCAGTTACTCGGGGGGACTCACAGATACGCAGTATTTT.

The DNA of the CDR3 is TGCGCCAGCAGCCAGGCCGGGACCCAGGGCGGAAAACTGTTTTTT. Amino acid sequence: CASSQAGTQGGKLFF. This chain uses TRBV5-1 with TRBJ1-4; tentatively, D is TRBD1 (5 bases). CDR3 length: 15 amino acids. The ends were cut back, 4 bases at V and 10 bases at J, with 20 bases in the middle. Germline CDR1 and CDR2: SGHRS and YFSETQ.

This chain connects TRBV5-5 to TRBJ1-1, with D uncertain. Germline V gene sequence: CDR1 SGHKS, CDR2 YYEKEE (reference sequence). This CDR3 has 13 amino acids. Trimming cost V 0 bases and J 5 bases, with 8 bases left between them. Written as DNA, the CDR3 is TGTGCCAGCAGCTTGGACAGCGGTACTGAAGCTTTCTTT. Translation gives CASSLDSGTEAFF.

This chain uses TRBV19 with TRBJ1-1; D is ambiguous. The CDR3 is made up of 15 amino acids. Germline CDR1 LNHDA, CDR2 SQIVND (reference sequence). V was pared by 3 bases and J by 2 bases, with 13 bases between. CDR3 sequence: CASSIIGGSNTEAFF. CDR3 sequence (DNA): TGTGCCAGTAGTATTATTGGTGGATCAAACACTGAAGCTTTCTTT.

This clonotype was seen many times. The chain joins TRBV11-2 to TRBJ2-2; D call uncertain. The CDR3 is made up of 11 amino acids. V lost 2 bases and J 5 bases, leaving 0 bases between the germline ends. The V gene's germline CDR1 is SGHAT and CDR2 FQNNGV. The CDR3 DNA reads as TGTGCCAGCAGCTTAACCGGGGAGCTGTTTTTT. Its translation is CASSLTGELFF. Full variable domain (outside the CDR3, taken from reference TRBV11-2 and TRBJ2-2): EAGVAQSPRYKIIEKRQSVAFWCNPISGHATLYWYQQILGQGPKLLIQFQNNGVVDDSQLPKDRFSAERLKGVDSTLKIQPAKLEDSAVYLCASSLTGELFFGEGSRLTVL.

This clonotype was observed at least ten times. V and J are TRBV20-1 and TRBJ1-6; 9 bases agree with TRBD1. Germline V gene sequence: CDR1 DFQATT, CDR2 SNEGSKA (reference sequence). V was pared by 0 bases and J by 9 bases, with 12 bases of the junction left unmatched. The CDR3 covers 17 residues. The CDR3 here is CSARDLGGQGSTSPLHF. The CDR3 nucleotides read TGCAGTGCTAGAGATTTGGGGGGACAGGGCTCTACTTCACCCCTCCACTTT.

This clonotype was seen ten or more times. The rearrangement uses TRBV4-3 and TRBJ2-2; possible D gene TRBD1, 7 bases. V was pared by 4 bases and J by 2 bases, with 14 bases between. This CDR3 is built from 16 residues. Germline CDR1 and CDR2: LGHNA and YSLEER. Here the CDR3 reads CASSPRQGGNTGELFF. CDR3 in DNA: TGCGCCAGCAGCCCCCGACAGGGAGGTAACACCGGGGAGCTGTTTTTT.

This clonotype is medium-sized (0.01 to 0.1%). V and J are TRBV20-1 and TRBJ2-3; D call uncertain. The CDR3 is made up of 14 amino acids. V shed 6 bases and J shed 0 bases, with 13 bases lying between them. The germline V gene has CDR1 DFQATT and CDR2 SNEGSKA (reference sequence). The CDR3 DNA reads TGCAGTGCCCCGGGCCGGATAAGCACAGATACGCAGTATTTT. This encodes CSAPGRISTDTQYF.

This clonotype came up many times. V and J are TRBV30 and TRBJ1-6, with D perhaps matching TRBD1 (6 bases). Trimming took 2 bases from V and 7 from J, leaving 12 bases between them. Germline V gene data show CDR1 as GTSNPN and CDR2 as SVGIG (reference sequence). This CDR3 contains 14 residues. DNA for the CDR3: TGTGCCTGGAGTCTGATAACAGGGAATTCACCCCTCCACTTT. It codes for CAWSLITGNSPLHF.

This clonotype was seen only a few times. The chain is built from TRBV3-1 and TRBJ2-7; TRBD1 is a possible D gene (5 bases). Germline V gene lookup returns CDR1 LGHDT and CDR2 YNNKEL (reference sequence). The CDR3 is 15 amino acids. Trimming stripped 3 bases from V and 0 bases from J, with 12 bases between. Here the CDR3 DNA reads TGTGCCAGCAGCCACTCCCCGACAGCCTCCTACGAGCAGTACTTC. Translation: CASSHSPTASYEQYF.

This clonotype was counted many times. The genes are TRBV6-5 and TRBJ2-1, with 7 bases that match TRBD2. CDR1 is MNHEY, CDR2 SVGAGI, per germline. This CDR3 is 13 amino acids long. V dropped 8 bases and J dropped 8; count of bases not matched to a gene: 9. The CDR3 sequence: CASGVLGGDEQFF. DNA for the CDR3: TGTGCCAGCGGGGTCTTGGGAGGGGATGAGCAGTTCTTC.

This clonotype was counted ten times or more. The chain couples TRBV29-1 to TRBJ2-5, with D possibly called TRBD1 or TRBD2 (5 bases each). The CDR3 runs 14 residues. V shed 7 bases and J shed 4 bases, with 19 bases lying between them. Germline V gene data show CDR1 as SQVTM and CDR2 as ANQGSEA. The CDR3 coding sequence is TGCAGCGCTCTTCCCGCCGGGACCCCAGAGACCCAGTACTTC. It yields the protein CSALPAGTPETQYF.

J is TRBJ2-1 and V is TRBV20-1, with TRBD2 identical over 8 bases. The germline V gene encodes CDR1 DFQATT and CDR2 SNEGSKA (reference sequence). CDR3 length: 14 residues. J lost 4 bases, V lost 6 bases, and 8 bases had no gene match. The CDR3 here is CSARSGGVYNEQFF. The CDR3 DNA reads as TGCAGTGCGAGAAGCGGGGGCGTTTACAATGAGCAGTTCTTC.